This T cell receptor (beta chain) was sequenced during a study of T cells in Graves' hyperthyroidism and ophthalmopathy. Findings and limits, study-wide: Peripheral blood also featured most of the thyroid clonotypes expanded above 0.001.

This clonotype has only a few counts. Its antigen is not identified. The cohort's ophthalmopathy patients, a group with duration under 3 months, had a Clinical Activity Score of at least 3 and a NOSPECS grade of at least 4. Exclusion followed for patients with uncontrolled infection, other autoimmune disease, pregnancy or lactation. PBMCs stemmed from 8.5 to 10 ml fresh peripheral blood. Germline trimming cut 1 base from V and 8 bases from J; bases unmatched to any gene: 11. The V gene's germline CDR1 is LGHNT and CDR2 FRNRAP. The CDR3 runs 16 residues. Using RNA transcripts as the source, TCR beta CDR3 regions were amplified. The HTBI primer set drove a first-round RT-PCR of the TCR CDR3. One entry per CDR3 protein, called by TCRdb with MiXCR from the multiplex PCR reads. Among some 530,000 distinct CDR3 sequences listed, around a fifth were seen once.

The sequenced sample was blood. The clonotype was recovered from a woman aged 70 to 79 with Graves' ophthalmopathy. The chain recombines TRBV12-5 with TRBJ1-1; 9 bases agree with TRBD1. The CDR3 region is CASGLATDRGVFEAFF. CDR3 in DNA: TGTGCTAGTGGTTTGGCCACGGACAGGGGAGTCTTCGAAGCTTTCTTT.